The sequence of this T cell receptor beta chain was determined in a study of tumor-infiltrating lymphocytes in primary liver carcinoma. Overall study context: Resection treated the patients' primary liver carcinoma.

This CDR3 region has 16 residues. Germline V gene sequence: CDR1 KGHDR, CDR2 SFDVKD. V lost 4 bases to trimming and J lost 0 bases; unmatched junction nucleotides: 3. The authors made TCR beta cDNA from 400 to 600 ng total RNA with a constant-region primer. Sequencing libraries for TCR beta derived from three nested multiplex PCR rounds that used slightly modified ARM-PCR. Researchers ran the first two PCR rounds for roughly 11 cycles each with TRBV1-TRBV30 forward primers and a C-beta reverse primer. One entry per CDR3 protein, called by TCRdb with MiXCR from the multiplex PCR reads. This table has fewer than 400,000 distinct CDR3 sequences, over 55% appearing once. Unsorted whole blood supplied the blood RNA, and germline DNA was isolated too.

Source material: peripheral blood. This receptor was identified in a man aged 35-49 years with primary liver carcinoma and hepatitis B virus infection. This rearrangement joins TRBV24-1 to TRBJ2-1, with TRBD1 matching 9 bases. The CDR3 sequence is CATSEWGQGSYNEQFF. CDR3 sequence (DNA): TGTGCCACCAGTGAGTGGGGACAGGGCTCCTACAATGAGCAGTTCTTC.